This T cell receptor beta chain was sequenced during a study of blood T cell repertoires in COVID-19. The V gene's germline CDR1 is KGHDR and CDR2 SFDVKD. Trimming removed 3 bases at V and 4 bases at J, with 17 bases between. This CDR3 has 16 residues. Authors' processing steps: Reference gene primers were amplified, and this amplification served to estimate nucleated cell counts. Produced via immunoSEQ multiplex PCR; TCRdb's table is partial and in-frame only. That table gives V, J and clone size, and the DNA gave D and trimming. The sample has 70,000 to 100,000 clones; around three quarters are singletons.

The specimen sequenced was peripheral blood. The chain carries TRBV24-1 and TRBJ1-1; a possible D gene is TRBD1 (5 bases). The sequence was collected from a woman in her forties or fifties with acute or convalescent COVID-19. The CDR3: CATSDASGGTGTEAFF. CDR3 DNA sequence: TGTGCCACCAGTGATGCCAGCGGGGGGACTGGCACTGAAGCTTTCTTT.